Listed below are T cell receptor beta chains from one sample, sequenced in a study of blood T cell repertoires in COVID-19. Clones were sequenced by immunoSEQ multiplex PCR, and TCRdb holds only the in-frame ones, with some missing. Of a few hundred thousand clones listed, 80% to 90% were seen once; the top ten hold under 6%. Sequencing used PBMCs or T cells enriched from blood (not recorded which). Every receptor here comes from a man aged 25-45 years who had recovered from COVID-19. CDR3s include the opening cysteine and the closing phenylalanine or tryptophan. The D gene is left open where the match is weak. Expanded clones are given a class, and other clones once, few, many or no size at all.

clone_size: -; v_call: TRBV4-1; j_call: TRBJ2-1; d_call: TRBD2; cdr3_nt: TGCGCCAGCAGAAAAGCGGGGGGGTCCAACAATGAGCAGTTCTTC; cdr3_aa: CASRKAGGSNNEQFF
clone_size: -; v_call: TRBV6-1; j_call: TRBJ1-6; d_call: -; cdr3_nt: TGTGCCAGCAGTGAAGTGTGGCAGGGGAATTCACCCCTCCACTTT; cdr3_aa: CASSEVWQGNSPLHF
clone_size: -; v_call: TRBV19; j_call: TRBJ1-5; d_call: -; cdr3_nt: TGTGCCAGTAGTATTGGGTCCGGACTGATCAATCAGCCCCAGCATTTT; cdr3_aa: CASSIGSGLINQPQHF
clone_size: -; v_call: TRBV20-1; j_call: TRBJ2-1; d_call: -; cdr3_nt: TGCAGCCCTAGAACGGATGAGCAGTTCTTC; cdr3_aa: CSPRTDEQFF
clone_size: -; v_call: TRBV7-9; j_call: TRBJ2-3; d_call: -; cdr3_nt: TGTGCCAGCAGCGCCCTAGTGGGCACAGATACGCAGTATTTT; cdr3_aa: CASSALVGTDTQYF
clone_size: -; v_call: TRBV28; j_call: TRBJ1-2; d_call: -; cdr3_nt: TGTGCCAGCAGTCCCTTGGCGGAGACCTATGGCTACACCTTC; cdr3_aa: CASSPLAETYGYTF
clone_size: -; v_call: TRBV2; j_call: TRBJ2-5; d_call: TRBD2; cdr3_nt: TGTGCCAGCAGTGAAAGCCTAGGACTAGCGGCTAAAGAGACCCAGTACTTC; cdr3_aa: CASSESLGLAAKETQYF
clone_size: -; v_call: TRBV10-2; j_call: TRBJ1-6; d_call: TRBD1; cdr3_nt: TGCGCCAGCAGGGGACAGTATAATTCACCCCTCCACTTT; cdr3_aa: CASRGQYNSPLHF
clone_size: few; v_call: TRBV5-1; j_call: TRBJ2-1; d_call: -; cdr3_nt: TGCGCCAGCACCCGGAACTCACCTAGAAACAATGAGCAGTTCTTC; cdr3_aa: CASTRNSPRNNEQFF
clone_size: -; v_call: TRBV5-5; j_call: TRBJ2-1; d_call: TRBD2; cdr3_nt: TGTGCCAGCAGCTCCCTAGCGGGGACCTACAATGAGCAGTTCTTC; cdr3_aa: CASSSLAGTYNEQFF
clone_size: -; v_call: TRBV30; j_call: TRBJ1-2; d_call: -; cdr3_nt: TGTGCCTGGAGTCCCGACAGAAACTATGGCTACACCTTC; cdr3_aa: CAWSPDRNYGYTF
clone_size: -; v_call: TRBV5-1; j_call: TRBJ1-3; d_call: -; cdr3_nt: TGCGCCAGCAGCTTGGTGGCAGAACCCTCTGGAAACACCATATATTTT; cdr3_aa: CASSLVAEPSGNTIYF
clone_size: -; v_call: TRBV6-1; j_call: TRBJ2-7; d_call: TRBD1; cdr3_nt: TGTGCCAGCAGTGAATTTGTGAGTCTCCGGGACAGATACTACGAGCAGTACTTC; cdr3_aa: CASSEFVSLRDRYYEQYF
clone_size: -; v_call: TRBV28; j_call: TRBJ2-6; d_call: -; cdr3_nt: TGTGCCAGCAAACTAGGAACTGCTGGGGCCAACGTCCTGACTTTC; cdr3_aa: CASKLGTAGANVLTF
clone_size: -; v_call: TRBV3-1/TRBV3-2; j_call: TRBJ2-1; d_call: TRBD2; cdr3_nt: TGTGCCAGCAGCCACGGGGGGGGCAATGAGCAGTTCTTC; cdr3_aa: CASSHGGGNEQFF
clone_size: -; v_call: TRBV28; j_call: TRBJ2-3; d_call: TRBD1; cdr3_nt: TGTGCCAGCAGGGGACAGGAGATTACAGATACGCAGTATTTT; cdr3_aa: CASRGQEITDTQYF
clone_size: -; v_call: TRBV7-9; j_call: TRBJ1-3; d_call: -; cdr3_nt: TGTGCCAGCAGCTTAGGGTTAGCCACCTGTTTT; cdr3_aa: CASSLGLATCF
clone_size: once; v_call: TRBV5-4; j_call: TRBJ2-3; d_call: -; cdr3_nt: TGTGCCAGCAGCCGTGACTGGTCCACAGATACGCAGTATTTT; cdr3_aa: CASSRDWSTDTQYF
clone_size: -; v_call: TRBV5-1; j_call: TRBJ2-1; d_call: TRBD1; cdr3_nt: TGCGCCAGCAGCTTGGGCTACGGGACAGGGGGTTCGAATGAGCAGTTCTTC; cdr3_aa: CASSLGYGTGGSNEQFF
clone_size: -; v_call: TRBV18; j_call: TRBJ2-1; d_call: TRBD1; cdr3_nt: TGTGCCAGCTCACCGGGACAGGGGAGATTCAATGAGCAGTTCTTC; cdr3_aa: CASSPGQGRFNEQFF
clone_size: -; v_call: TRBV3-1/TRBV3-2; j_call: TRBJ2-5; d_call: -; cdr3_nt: TGTGCCAGCAGCCAACTCGACTCTGGGACCCAGTACTTC; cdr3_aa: CASSQLDSGTQYF
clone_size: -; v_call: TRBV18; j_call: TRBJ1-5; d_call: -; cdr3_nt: TGTGCCAGCTCACCCGACAGTAATCAGCCCCAGCATTTT; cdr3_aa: CASSPDSNQPQHF
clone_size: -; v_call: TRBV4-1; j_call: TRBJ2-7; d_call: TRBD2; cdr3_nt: TGCGCCAGCAGCCTACGGGGACTAGCCGACGAGCAGTACTTC; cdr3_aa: CASSLRGLADEQYF
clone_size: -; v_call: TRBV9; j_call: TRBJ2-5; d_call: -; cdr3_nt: TGTGCCAGCAGCGTAGATAGCGGTGCCCTTCAAGAGACCCAGTACTTC; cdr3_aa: CASSVDSGALQETQYF
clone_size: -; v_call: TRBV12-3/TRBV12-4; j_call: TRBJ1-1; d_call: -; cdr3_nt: TGTGCCAGCAGTAACCGGAGGAACACTGAAGCTTTCTTT; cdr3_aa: CASSNRRNTEAFF
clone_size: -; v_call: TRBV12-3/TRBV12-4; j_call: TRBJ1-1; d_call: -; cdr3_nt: TGTGCCAGCAGTCGCCTTCCACGGACTGAAGCTTTCTTT; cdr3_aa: CASSRLPRTEAFF
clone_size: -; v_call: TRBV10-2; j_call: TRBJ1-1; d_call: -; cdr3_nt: TGCGCCAGCAGTGAGTTCGGGAAAGACACTGAAGCTTTCTTT; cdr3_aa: CASSEFGKDTEAFF
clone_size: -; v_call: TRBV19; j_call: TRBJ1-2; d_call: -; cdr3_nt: TGTGCCAGTAGTCGACAGGACTATGGCTACACCTTC; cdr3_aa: CASSRQDYGYTF